One T cell receptor beta chain is described in this entry. As yet, its antigen is unknown. Individual cDNA molecules each carried unique molecular identifiers attached by the library. MiXCR, applied by TCRdb to the RACE reads, yields one record per CDR3 protein. This table holds under 130,000 distinct CDR3 sequences, less than 35% found once. This specimen comes from a study of human T cells and chemical hapten exposure. General study findings and limits: DPC sensitization did not alter TCRs above 1 in 1000 frequency.

Per germline, CDR1 MNHEY and CDR2 SVGAGI. This CDR3 is built from 17 residues. Trimming took off 0 bases at V and 2 bases at J, with 13 bases between the two ends. The time point here: patch test 3, about 24 weeks after DPC sensitization. Treatment of the sample: therapeutic diphenylcyclopropenone sensitization with weekly scalp DPC. The V gene is TRBV6-5, the J gene TRBJ2-2; D is perhaps TRBD2 (6 bases). This sequence was found in a man aged 35 to 55 with alopecia areata. Some clones in this sample may be carry-over from other donors' samples. The source was whole blood, collected in connection with sensitization to the hapten diphenylcyclopropenone (DPC). The CDR3 sequence: CASSYSSLGTNTGELFF. For the CDR3, the DNA is TGTGCCAGCAGTTACTCATCCCTAGGGACTAACACCGGGGAGCTGTTTTTT.